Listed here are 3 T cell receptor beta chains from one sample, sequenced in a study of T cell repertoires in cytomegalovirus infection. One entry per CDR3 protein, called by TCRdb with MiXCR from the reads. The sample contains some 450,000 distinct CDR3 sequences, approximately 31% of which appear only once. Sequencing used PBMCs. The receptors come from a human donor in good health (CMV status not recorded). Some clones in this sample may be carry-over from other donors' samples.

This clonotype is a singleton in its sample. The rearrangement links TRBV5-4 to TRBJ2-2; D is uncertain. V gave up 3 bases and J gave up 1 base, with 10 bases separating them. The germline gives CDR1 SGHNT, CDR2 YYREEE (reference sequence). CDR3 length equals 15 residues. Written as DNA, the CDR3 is TGTGCCAGCAGCTACGTACACGGGAACACCGGGGAGCTGTTTTTT. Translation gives CASSYVHGNTGELFF.

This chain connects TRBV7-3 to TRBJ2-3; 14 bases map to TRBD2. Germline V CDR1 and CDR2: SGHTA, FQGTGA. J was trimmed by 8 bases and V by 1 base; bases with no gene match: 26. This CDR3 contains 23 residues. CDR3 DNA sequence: TGTGCCAGCAGCTTAATCGGTCGCGCGGCAGACGGACTAGCGGGGGGTCCCTCCGGTACGCAGTATTTT. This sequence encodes CASSLIGRAADGLAGGPSGTQYF.

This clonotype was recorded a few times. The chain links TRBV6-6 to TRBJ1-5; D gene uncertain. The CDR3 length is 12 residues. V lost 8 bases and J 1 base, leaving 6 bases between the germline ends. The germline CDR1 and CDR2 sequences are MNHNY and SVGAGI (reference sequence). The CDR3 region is CASGSSNQPQHF. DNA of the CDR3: TGTGCCAGCGGTTCAAGCAATCAGCCCCAGCATTTT.